This TCR beta chain was retrieved from a study of identifying expanded T cells in peripheral blood. The repertoire was sequenced with immunoSEQ multiplex PCR; TCRdb's copy has only in-frame clones and lacks some. Of about 78,000 clones detected, about four fifths appear once; the ten largest clones hold more than 15%. This clone was picked up a small number of times. Its antigen is unknown. Collection occurred without any documented infections or immune events in donors. Study findings and constraints: Clone count variance between roughly two-week samples rose with total template count. About 1.3 clones differed between technical replicates, versus roughly 17 and 20 over time.

CDR1 and CDR2 from the germline V gene are SGHTA and FQGNSA. CDR3 size: 14 residues. Between the trimmed V and J ends, which lost 5 bases and 5 bases, there was a span of 15 bases. The receptor was derived from a person between 18 and 75 years old in good health. Sequencing was done on a sample of blood. The chain employs TRBV7-2 and TRBJ1-1; D gene unclear. In nucleotides, the CDR3 is TGTGCCAGCAGCAAGAGGTACAGAGGAACTGAAGCTTTCTTT. The encoded protein is CASSKRYRGTEAFF.